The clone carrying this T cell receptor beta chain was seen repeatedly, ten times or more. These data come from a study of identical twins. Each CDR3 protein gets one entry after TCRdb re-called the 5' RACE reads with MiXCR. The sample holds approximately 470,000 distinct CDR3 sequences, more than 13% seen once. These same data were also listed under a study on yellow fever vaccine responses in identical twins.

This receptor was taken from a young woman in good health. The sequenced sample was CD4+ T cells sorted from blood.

The DNA of the CDR3 is TGTGCCAGCAGCCAATTGGGCGCCGGGACAGGGGTAGAAGCTTTCTTT. This translates into CASSQLGAGTGVEAFF. The chain couples TRBV3-1 to TRBJ1-1, with 10 nucleotides matching TRBD1. The CDR3 consists of 16 residues. Germline-derived CDR1 and CDR2 are LGHDT and YNNKEL (reference sequence). The V and J ends lost 2 bases and 8 bases, in that order; junction bases with no gene match: 11.